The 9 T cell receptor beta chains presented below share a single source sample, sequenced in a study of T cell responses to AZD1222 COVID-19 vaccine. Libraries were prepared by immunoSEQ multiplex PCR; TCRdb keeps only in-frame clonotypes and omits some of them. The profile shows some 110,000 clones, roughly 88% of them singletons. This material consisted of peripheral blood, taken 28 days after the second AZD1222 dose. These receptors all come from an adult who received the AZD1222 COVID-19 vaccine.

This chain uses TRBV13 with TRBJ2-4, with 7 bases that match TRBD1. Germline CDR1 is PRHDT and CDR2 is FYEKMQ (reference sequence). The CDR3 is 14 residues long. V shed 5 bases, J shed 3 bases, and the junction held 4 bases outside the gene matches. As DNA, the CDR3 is TGTGCCAGCAGCGGCCGGGACAGCAAAAACATTCAGTACTTC. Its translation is CASSGRDSKNIQYF.

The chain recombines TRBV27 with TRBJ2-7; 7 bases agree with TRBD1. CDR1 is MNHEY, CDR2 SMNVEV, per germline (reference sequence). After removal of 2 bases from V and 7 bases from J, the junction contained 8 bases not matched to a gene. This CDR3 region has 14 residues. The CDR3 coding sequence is TGTGCCAGCAGTTTAATCAGGGGGTTGAGTGAGCAGTACTTC. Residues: CASSLIRGLSEQYF.

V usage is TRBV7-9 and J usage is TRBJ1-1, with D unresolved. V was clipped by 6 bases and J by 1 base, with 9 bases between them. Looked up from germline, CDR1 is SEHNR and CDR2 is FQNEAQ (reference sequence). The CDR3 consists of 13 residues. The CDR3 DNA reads TGTGCCAGCAGGCAGATAACGAACACTGAAGCTTTCTTT. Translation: CASRQITNTEAFF.

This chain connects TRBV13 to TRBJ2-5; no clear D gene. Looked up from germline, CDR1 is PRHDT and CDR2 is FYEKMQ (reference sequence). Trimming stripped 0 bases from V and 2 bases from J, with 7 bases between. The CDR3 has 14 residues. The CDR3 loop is CASSLGSEQETQYF. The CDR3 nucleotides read TGTGCCAGCAGCTTAGGCTCGGAACAAGAGACCCAGTACTTC.

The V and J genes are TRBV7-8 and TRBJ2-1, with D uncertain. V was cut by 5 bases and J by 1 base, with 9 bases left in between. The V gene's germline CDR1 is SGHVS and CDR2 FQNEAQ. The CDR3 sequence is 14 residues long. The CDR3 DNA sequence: TGTGCCAGCAGCACAAGTTTGTCCTACAATGAGCAGTTCTTC. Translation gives CASSTSLSYNEQFF.

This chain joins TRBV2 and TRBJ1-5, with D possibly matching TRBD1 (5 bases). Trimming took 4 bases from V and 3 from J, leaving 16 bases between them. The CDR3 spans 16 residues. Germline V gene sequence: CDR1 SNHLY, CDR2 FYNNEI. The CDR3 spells CASSVMETVVNQPQHF. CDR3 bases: TGTGCCAGCAGTGTTATGGAGACAGTAGTCAATCAGCCCCAGCATTTT.

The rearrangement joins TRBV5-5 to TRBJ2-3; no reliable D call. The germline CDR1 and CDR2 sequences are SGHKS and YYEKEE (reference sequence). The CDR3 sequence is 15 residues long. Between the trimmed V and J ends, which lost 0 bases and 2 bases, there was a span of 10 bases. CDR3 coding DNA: TGTGCCAGCAGCTTGGAAAGGGCCTACACAGATACGCAGTATTTT. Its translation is CASSLERAYTDTQYF.

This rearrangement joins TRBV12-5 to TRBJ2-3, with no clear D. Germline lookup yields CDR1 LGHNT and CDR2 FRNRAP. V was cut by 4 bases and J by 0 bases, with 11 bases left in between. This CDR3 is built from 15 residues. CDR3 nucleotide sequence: TGTGCTAGTGGTTCTCGGAGAACTAGCACAGATACGCAGTATTTT. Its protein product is CASGSRRTSTDTQYF.

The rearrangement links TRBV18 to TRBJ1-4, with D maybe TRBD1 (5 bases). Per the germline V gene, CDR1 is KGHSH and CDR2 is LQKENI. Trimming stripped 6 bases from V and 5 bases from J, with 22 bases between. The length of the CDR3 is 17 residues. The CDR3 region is CASSELMPGVSNEKLFF. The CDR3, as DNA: TGTGCCAGCTCCGAATTGATGCCGGGGGTTTCCAATGAAAAACTGTTTTTT.